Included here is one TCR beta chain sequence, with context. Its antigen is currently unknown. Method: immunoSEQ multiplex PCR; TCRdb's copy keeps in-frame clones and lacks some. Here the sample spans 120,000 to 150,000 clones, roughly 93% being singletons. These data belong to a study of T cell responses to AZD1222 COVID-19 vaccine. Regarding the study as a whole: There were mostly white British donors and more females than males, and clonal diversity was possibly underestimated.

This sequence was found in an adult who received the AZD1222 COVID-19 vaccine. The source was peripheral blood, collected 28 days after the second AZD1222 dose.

CDR3 in DNA: TGTGCCAGTAGTAACACTAGACTGACCCTAGCCAAAAACATTCAGTACTTC. It codes for CASSNTRLTLAKNIQYF. This rearrangement joins TRBV19 to TRBJ2-4, with D possibly being TRBD2 (5 bases). V dropped 4 bases and J dropped 0 bases, with 16 bases sitting between them. Germline V CDR1 and CDR2: LNHDA, SQIVND (reference sequence). CDR3 length: 17 amino acids.